Listed below are T cell receptor beta chains from one sample, sequenced in a study of control samples from healthy donors and cancer patients. Sequencing was performed with immunoSEQ multiplex PCR; in TCRdb, only in-frame clones are kept and a portion is missing. The repertoire holds 150,000 to 180,000 clones, with 94% as singletons. Input material: blood. These receptors all stem from a man in his forties or fifties in good health. The CDR3 runs from the conserved cysteine through the conserved F or W. D genes are given only for firm matches. Size is omitted from some rows. Given values are once, few, many or a class for expanded clones.

j_gene: TRBJ1-2; v_gene: TRBV2; d_gene: TRBD1; abundance: NA; CDR3aa: CASTGTGVGYGYTF; CDR3nt: TGTGCCAGCACCGGGACAGGGGTGGGGTATGGCTACACCTTC
j_gene: TRBJ2-1; v_gene: TRBV9; d_gene: NA; abundance: NA; CDR3aa: CASSVGPASYNEQFF; CDR3nt: TGTGCCAGCAGCGTAGGGCCTGCTTCCTACAATGAGCAGTTCTTC
j_gene: TRBJ1-5; v_gene: TRBV4-3; d_gene: NA; abundance: NA; CDR3aa: CASSQDSGGPQPQHF; CDR3nt: TGCGCCAGCAGCCAAGATTCTGGGGGCCCTCAGCCCCAGCATTTT
j_gene: TRBJ1-2; v_gene: TRBV12-3/TRBV12-4; d_gene: NA; abundance: NA; CDR3aa: CASSFGQNYGYTF; CDR3nt: TGTGCCAGCAGTTTTGGACAGAACTATGGCTACACCTTC
j_gene: TRBJ2-2; v_gene: TRBV25-1; d_gene: NA; abundance: NA; CDR3aa: CASSVDRYGNTGELFF; CDR3nt: TGTGCCAGCAGTGTGGACAGATATGGGAACACCGGGGAGCTGTTTTTT
j_gene: TRBJ2-3; v_gene: TRBV27; d_gene: NA; abundance: NA; CDR3aa: CASTGGKDTQYF; CDR3nt: TGTGCCAGCACCGGGGGAAAGGATACGCAGTATTTT
j_gene: TRBJ2-3; v_gene: TRBV5-1; d_gene: TRBD1; abundance: once; CDR3aa: CASSLGPYGTGGSDTQYF; CDR3nt: TGCGCCAGCAGCTTGGGCCCTTATGGGACAGGGGGATCAGATACGCAGTATTTT
j_gene: TRBJ1-5; v_gene: TRBV25-1; d_gene: TRBD1; abundance: NA; CDR3aa: CASSATGYFGNQPQHF; CDR3nt: TGTGCCAGCAGTGCGACAGGGTACTTTGGGAATCAGCCCCAGCATTTT
j_gene: TRBJ1-1; v_gene: TRBV19; d_gene: TRBD1; abundance: once; CDR3aa: CASSTTGLNTEAFF; CDR3nt: TGTGCCAGTAGTACGACAGGGTTGAACACTGAAGCTTTCTTT
j_gene: TRBJ1-5; v_gene: TRBV2; d_gene: NA; abundance: once; CDR3aa: CASSSYYSNQPQHF; CDR3nt: TGTGCCAGCAGCTCTTATTATAGCAATCAGCCCCAGCATTTT
j_gene: TRBJ2-5; v_gene: TRBV18; d_gene: NA; abundance: once; CDR3aa: CASSYTSSETQYF; CDR3nt: TGTGCCAGCTCGTACACTAGCTCGGAGACCCAGTACTTC
j_gene: TRBJ1-5; v_gene: TRBV19; d_gene: TRBD1; abundance: NA; CDR3aa: CASSTGQGRGFRPQHF; CDR3nt: TGTGCCAGTAGTACGGGACAGGGCAGGGGGTTTCGGCCCCAGCATTTT
j_gene: TRBJ1-1; v_gene: TRBV11-1; d_gene: NA; abundance: NA; CDR3aa: CASSPEGTENTEAFF; CDR3nt: TGTGCCAGCAGCCCTGAAGGGACTGAGAACACTGAAGCTTTCTTT
j_gene: TRBJ1-6; v_gene: TRBV10-2; d_gene: NA; abundance: NA; CDR3aa: CATHGGDSPLHF; CDR3nt: TGCGCCACCCACGGGGGTGATTCACCCCTCCACTTT
j_gene: TRBJ2-3; v_gene: TRBV9; d_gene: TRBD1; abundance: NA; CDR3aa: CASSSPRQGSQYF; CDR3nt: TGTGCCAGCTCCTCCCCGCGACAGGGTTCGCAGTATTTT